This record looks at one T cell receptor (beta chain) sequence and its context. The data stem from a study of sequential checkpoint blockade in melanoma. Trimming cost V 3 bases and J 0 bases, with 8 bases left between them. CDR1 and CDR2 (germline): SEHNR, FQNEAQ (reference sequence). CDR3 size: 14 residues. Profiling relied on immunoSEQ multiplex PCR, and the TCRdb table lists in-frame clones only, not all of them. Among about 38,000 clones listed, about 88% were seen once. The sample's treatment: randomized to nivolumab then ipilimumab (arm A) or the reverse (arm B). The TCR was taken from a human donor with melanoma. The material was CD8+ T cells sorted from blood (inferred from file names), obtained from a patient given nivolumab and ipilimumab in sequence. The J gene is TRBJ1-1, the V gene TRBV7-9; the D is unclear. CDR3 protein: CASSFTQMNTEAFF. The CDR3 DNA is TGTGCCAGCAGCTTCACACAGATGAACACTGAAGCTTTCTTT.